This T cell receptor (beta chain) is drawn from a study of blood T cell repertoires in COVID-19. Overall study: Italy, Spain and the United States were the sources of the convalescent and acute COVID-19 samples. T cells, B-cell-depleted T cells, or PBMCs supplied cDNA or gDNA.

Per the study methods: Cell counts per sample came from amplifying reference gene primers. The data were produced by immunoSEQ multiplex PCR, yet TCRdb's version contains in-frame clones alone and is incomplete. V and J calls and clone size are those listed in that table; D and trimming were worked out from the DNA. The profile covers around 270,000 clones, with roughly 91% appearing a single time and about 5% taken by the ten largest. The sample taken for sequencing was peripheral blood. The receptor was isolated from a man aged 35-49 years with acute or convalescent COVID-19.

Written as DNA, the CDR3 is TGCGCCAGCAGTGAGTCGGCAGGGGAGGGAGATACGCAGTATTTT. Protein sequence: CASSESAGEGDTQYF. The genes are TRBV10-1 and TRBJ2-3; weak D call: TRBD2 (7 bases). This CDR3 is 15 amino acids long. CDR1 and CDR2 (germline): WNHNN, SYGVQD (reference sequence). The germline V and J ends were trimmed by 0 bases and 5 bases, with 12 bases remaining between them.